This entry concerns a single T cell receptor beta chain. No antigen is known for it. Germline V gene lookup returns CDR1 SGHRS and CDR2 YFSETQ. The CDR3 has 14 amino acids. V was pared by 1 base and J by 6 bases, with 3 bases of the junction left unmatched. PCR employed 60 Vbeta and 13 Jbeta primers. Generated by immunoSEQ multiplex PCR, the TCRdb table keeps only in-frame clones and is missing some. The data show approximately 170,000 clones, with 79% seen just once and approximately 2.2% held by the top ten. These data are taken from a study of cytomegalovirus exposure and HLA in healthy donors. Study-wide background: An analysis done earlier identified 120 million or so unique TCR beta sequences from around 180 million T cells. Broader study findings: Altogether, 150 to 200 TCR beta chains were recorded as cytomegalovirus-associated. By HLA locus, TCR association rates varied in a later analysis, with DRB1 showing the most and HLA-C the fewest.

The sample was PBMCs. The TCR was taken from a woman aged 45-60 years in good health and CMV-seronegative. This chain joins TRBV5-1 and TRBJ2-2; 7 bases are a match to TRBD1. DNA of the CDR3: TGCGCCAGCAGCTTGTACAGGGGAGCCGGGGAGCTGTTTTTT. Translated: CASSLYRGAGELFF.